This T cell receptor beta chain was obtained from a study of blood T cell repertoires in COVID-19 (dated by TCRdb to about 2020). A note on the overall study: Samples covering the acute and convalescent phases of COVID-19 were provided by collaborators in the United States, Italy and Spain. The prospective study material was composed of cDNA or gDNA derived from T cells, B-cell-depleted T cells, or PBMCs. The dataset comprised deeply sampled blood TCRbeta repertoires from subjects exposed to, actively infected with, or recovered from COVID-19. A freely available public database, intended as a resource for researchers studying the immune response to SARS-CoV-2, is where the repertoires were released. Samples came from the ongoing ImmuneRACE study (first 160 participants) plus 1,254 subjects from 6 global collaborators. A de-identified subject ID, COVID-19 status, age in years and sex were almost always included in the sample metadata. HLA class I and class II types, where available, came from metadata supplied by the sample provider rather than from assay-based typing.

Broader findings and caveats from the paper: How much clinical and demographic metadata was included differed by source and by participant, and the metadata was provided uncurated.

Turning to this clone: Its antigen remains unidentified. Germline and junction disagree at one end, which may indicate a read error.

TCRbeta CDR3 regions were amplified from genomic DNA by means of the immunoSEQ Assay, a bias-controlled multiplex PCR. Per the source publication's procedure: The number of nucleated cells in each sample was estimated from the amplification of reference gene primers within the assay. To quantify the absolute abundance of each unique TCRbeta CDR3 rearrangement, sequence reads were collapsed and filtered. For each sample, productive Simpson clonality was calculated as the square root of Simpson's diversity index across productive rearrangements. Here the immuneACCESS table is served through TCRdb, limited to in-frame sequences with V and J called. Missing clones are a known gap in these copies; in checked studies unresolved V genes cover under half, and the rest lacks a known reason. For V, J and clone size, that table is used; D and trimming come from the DNA. Present in this sample are about 120,000 clones, about 84% of which were seen just once. The ten most abundant clones make up 3.9% of the sample.

CDR1 and CDR2, looked up from the germline V gene, are SGHTA and FQGTGA. Its CDR3 holds 16 amino acids, cysteine through phenylalanine. Only the CDR3 portion is preserved as DNA: 48 bases, with reading frame beginning at the first base. The collaborating institutions used their own protocols to collect whole blood in K2EDTA tubes. For TCRbeta analysis, collaborator samples were shipped as frozen whole blood, as isolated PBMCs, or as DNA extracted from either sample type. Sequencing was performed on peripheral blood. This clonotype was sampled from a man aged 55 to 70 with acute or convalescent COVID-19. Recombination joined TRBV7-3 with TRBJ2-2; 8 central nucleotides agree with TRBD1. The DNA reads TGTGCCAGCAGCTTGATGACAGGGGCGAACATCGGGGAGCTGTTTTTT. This sequence encodes CASSLMTGANIGELFF.